This T cell receptor beta chain derives from a study of T cell responses to AZD1222 COVID-19 vaccine. General study points: Clonal diversity was possibly underestimated, and the donors were mostly white British, with more females.

CDR1 and CDR2 (germline): SNHLY, FYNNEI. The CDR3 totals 11 residues. V lost 6 bases, J lost 9 bases, and 9 bases lay in between. Points on this clone: Its antigen is not known.

This table comes from immunoSEQ multiplex PCR, and its TCRdb copy is limited to in-frame clones, with some not included. The table includes approximately 150,000 clones, about 90% detected once. The chain links TRBV2 to TRBJ1-5; the D is unclear. The origin of this receptor is an adult who received the AZD1222 COVID-19 vaccine. The source was peripheral blood, collected 28 days after the second AZD1222 dose. The CDR3 coding sequence is TGTGCCAGCAGCGCGGCGGGGCCCCAGCATTTT. Its translation is CASSAAGPQHF.